Sequencing of this TCR beta chain was carried out in a study of CD8+CD57+ T cells in acquired aplastic anemia. This clonotype was recorded once. Its antigen is not known. The junction differs from germline at one of its ends, possibly a read error. Patients sequenced had flow cytometry evidence of CD8+CD57+ cell expansion. Each patient carried a diagnosis of severe acquired aplastic anemia. The study, taken as a whole, reports: Patients and controls were found to share twenty-nine CD8+ CDR3 sequences.

Both TCR beta VDJ combination and CDR3 sequence profiling were carried out. Genomic DNA was the template for this profiling. Each CDR3 protein gets one entry after TCRdb re-called the reads with MiXCR. The data hold about 200,000 distinct CDR3 sequences, with roughly 53% observed a single time. The specimen was sorted CD4+, CD8+, or CD8+CD57+ T cells (not recorded which) from PBMCs. The TCR sequence derives from a human donor with aplastic anemia.

Here the CDR3 reads CASSLGLGGEQLF. DNA for the CDR3: TGTGCCAGCAGCTTAGGCCTAGGGGGTGAGCAGCTCTTC. The J gene is TRBJ2-1, the V gene TRBV7-8; D is possibly TRBD1 (6 bases). From germline, CDR1 is SGHVS and CDR2 FQNEAQ. The CDR3 length is 13 residues.